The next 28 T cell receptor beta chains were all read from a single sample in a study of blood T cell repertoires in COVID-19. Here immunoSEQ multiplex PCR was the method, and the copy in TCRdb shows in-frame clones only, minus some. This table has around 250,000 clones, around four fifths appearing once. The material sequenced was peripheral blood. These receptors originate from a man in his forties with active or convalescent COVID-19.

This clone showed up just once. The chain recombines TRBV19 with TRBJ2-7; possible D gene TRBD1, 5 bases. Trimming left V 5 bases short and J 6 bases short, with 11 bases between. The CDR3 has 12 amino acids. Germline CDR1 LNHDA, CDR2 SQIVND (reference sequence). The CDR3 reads CASSQGFGEQYF. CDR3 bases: TGTGCCAGTAGTCAGGGTTTCGGCGAGCAGTACTTC. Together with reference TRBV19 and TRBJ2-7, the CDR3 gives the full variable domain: DGGITQSPKYLFRKEGQNVTLSCEQNLNHDAMYWYRQDPGQGLRLIYYSQIVNDFQKGDIAEGYSVSREKKESFPLTVTSAQKNPTAFYLCASSQGFGEQYFGPGTRLTVT.

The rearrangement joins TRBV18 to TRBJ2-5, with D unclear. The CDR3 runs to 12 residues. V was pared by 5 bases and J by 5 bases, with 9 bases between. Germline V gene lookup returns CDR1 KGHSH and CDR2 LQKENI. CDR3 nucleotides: TGTGCCAGCTCAGATGCGTGGGAGACCCAGTACTTC. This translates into CASSDAWETQYF.

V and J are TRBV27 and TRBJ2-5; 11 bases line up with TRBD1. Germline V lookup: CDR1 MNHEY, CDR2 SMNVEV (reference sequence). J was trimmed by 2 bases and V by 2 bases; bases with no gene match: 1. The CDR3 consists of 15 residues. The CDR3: CASSLGTGGQETQYF. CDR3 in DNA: TGTGCCAGCAGTTTAGGGACAGGGGGGCAAGAGACCCAGTACTTC.

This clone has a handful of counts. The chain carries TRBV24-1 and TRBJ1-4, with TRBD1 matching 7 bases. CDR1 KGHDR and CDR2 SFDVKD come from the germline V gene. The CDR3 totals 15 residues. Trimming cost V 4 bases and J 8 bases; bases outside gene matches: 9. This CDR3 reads CATSETRGPGEKLFF. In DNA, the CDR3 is TGTGCCACCAGTGAAACAAGGGGGCCGGGGGAAAAACTGTTTTTT.

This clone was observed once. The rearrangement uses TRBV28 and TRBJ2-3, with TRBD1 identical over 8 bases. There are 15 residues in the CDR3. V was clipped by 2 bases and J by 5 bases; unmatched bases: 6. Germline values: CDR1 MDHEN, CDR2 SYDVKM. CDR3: CASSLPGQEQDTQYF. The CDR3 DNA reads TGTGCCAGCAGTTTACCGGGACAGGAGCAAGATACGCAGTATTTT.

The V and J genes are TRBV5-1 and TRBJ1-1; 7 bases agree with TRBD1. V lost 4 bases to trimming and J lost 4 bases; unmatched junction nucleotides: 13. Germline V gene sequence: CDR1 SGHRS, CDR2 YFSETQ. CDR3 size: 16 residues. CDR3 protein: CASSGGLKTGSTEAFF. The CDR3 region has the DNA TGCGCCAGCAGCGGGGGGTTGAAGACAGGGAGCACTGAAGCTTTCTTT.

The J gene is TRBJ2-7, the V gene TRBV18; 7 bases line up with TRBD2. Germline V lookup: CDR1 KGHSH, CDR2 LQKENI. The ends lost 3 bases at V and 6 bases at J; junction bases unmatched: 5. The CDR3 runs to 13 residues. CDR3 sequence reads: CASSPTGRGEQYF. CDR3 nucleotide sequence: TGTGCCAGCTCACCGACGGGGAGGGGCGAGCAGTACTTC.

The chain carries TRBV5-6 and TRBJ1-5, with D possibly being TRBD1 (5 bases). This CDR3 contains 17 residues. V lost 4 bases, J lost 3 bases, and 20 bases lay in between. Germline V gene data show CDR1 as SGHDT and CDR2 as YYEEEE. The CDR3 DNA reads TGTGCCAGCAGCACCGCCGGCCGGGGGGTAGTCAATCAGCCCCAGCATTTT. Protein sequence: CASSTAGRGVVNQPQHF.

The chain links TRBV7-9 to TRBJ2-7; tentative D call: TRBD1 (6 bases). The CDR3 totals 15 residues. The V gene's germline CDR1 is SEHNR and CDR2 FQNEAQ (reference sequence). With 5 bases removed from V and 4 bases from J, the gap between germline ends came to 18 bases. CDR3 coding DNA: TGTGCCAGCAGCCCGGCTGAGGGGGACCTTTACGAGCAGTACTTC. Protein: CASSPAEGDLYEQYF.

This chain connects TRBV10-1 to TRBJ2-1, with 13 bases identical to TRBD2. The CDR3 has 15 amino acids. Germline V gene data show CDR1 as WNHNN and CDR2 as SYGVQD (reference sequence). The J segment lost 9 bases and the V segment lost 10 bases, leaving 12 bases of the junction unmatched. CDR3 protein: CATRKLAGGRTEQFF. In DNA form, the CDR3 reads TGCGCCACCCGAAAACTAGCGGGGGGGCGAACTGAGCAGTTCTTC.

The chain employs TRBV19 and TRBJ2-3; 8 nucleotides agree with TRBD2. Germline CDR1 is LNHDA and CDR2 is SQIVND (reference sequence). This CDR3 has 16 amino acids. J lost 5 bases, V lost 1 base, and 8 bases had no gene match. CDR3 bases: TGTGCCAGTAGTATAGGGCCGGGAGGGCCTGTAGATACGCAGTATTTT. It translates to CASSIGPGGPVDTQYF.

The CDR3 DNA follows: TGTGCCAGTACCGGGGGTTACTCTGGAAACACCATATATTTT. This codes for CASTGGYSGNTIYF. The chain employs TRBV19 and TRBJ1-3; a weak D match, TRBD1 (5 bases). The CDR3 length is 14 residues. The germline V and J ends were trimmed by 7 bases and 0 bases, with 10 bases remaining between them. Looked up from germline, CDR1 is LNHDA and CDR2 is SQIVND (reference sequence).

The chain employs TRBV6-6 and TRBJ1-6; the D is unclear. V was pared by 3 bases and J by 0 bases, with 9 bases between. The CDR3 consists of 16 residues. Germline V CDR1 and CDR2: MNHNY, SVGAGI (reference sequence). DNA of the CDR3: TGTGCCAGCAGTTATGCCCCGAGCTCCTATAATTCACCCCTCCACTTT. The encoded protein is CASSYAPSSYNSPLHF.

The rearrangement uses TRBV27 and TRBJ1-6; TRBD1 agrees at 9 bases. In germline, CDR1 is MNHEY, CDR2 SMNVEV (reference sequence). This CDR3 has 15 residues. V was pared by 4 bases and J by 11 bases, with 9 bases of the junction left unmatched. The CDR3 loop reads CASSSRQGGNAPLHF. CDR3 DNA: TGTGCCAGCAGTTCCCGACAGGGGGGAAACGCACCCCTCCACTTT.

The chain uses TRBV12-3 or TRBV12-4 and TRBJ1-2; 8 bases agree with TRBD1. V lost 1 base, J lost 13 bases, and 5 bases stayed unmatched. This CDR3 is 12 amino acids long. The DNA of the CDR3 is TGTGCCAGCAGTTTAGGACAGGGGTCATCCACCTTC. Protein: CASSLGQGSSTF.

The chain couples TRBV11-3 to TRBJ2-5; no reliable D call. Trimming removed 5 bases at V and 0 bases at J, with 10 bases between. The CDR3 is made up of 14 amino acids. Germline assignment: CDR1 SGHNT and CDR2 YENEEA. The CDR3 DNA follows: TGTGCCAGCAGCCGAGTCCTGTACCAAGAGACCCAGTACTTC. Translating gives CASSRVLYQETQYF. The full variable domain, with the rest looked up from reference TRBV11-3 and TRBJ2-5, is EAGVVQSPRYKIIEKKQPVAFWCNPISGHNTLYWYLQNLGQGPELLIRYENEEAVDDSQLPKDRFSAERLKGVDSTLKIQPAELGDSAVYLCASSRVLYQETQYFGPGTRLLVL.

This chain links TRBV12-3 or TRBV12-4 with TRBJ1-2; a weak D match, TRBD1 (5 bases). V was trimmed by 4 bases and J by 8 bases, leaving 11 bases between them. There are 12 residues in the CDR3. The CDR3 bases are TGTGCCAGCAGTTCCGGGACTTGGGGCTACACCTTC. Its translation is CASSSGTWGYTF.

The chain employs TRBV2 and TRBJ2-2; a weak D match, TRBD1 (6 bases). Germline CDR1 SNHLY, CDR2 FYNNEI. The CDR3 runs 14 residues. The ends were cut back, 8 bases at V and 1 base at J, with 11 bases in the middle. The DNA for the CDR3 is TGTGCCAGCGGGCGGACAGAGAACACCGGGGAGCTGTTTTTT. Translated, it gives CASGRTENTGELFF.

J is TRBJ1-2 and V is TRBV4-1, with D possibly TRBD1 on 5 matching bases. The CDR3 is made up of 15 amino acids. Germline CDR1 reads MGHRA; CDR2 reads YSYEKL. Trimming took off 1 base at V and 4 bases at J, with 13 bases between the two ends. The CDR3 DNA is TGCGCCAGCAGCCAAGCCCATGGACAAGCCTATGGCTACACCTTC. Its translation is CASSQAHGQAYGYTF.

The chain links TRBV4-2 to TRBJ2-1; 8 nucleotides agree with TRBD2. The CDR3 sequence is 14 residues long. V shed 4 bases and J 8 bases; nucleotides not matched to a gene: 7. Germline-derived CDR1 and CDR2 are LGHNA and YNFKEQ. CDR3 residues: CASSRGLAGHEQFF. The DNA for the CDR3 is TGTGCCAGCAGCCGAGGACTAGCAGGCCATGAGCAGTTCTTC.

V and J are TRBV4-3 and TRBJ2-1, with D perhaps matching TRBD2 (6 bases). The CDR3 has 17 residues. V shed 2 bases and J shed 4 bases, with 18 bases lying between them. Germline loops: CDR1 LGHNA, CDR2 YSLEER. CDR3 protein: CASSQFWQGGGYNEQFF. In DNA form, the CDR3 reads TGCGCCAGCAGCCAATTCTGGCAGGGAGGAGGGTACAATGAGCAGTTCTTC.

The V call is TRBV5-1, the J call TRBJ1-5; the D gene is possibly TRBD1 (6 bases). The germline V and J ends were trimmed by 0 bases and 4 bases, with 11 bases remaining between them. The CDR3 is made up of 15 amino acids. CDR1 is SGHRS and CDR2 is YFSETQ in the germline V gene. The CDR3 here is CASSLGPTGNQPQHF. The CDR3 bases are TGCGCCAGCAGCTTGGGACCTACAGGGAATCAGCCCCAGCATTTT.

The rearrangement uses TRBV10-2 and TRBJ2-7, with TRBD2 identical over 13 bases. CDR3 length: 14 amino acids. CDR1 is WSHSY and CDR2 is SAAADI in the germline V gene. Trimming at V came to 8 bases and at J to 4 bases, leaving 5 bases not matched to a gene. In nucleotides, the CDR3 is TGCGCCAGCGCTACGGGACTAGCGGGATACGAGCAGTACTTC. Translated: CASATGLAGYEQYF.

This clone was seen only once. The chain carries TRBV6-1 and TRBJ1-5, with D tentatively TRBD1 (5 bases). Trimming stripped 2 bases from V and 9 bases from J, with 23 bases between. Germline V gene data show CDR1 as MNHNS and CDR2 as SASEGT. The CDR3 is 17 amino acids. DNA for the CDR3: TGTGCCAGCAGTGAATTCTCCGGGCAGGTCCACGGGGGGCCCCAGCATTTT. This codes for CASSEFSGQVHGGPQHF.

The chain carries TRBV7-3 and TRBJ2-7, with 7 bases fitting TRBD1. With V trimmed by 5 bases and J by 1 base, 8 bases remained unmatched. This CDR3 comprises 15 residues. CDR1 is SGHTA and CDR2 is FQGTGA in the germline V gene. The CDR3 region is CASSEAGGQSYEQYF. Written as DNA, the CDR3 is TGTGCCAGCAGCGAAGCAGGGGGTCAGTCCTACGAGCAGTACTTC.

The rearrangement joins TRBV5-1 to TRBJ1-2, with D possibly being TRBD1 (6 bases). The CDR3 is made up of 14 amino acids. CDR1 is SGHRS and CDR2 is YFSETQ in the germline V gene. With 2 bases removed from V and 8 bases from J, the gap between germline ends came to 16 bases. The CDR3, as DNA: TGCGCCAGCAGCTTAGGACAGCACCCCTCGGGCTACACCTTC. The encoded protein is CASSLGQHPSGYTF. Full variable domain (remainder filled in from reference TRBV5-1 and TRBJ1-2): KAGVTQTPRYLIKTRGQQVTLSCSPISGHRSVSWYQQTPGQGLQFLFEYFSETQRNKGNFPGRFSGRQFSNSRSEMNVSTLELGDSALYLCASSLGQHPSGYTFGSGTRLTVV.

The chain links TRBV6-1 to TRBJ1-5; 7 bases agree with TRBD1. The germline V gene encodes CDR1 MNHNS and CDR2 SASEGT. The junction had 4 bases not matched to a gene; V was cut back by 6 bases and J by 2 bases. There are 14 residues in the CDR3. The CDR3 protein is CASRTGQGNQPQHF. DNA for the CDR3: TGTGCCAGCAGGACAGGGCAGGGCAATCAGCCCCAGCATTTT.

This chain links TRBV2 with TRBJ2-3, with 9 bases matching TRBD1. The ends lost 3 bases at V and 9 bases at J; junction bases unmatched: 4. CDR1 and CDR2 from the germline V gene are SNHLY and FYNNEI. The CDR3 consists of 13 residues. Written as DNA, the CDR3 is TGTGCCAGCAGTGAGCAGGGACAGGGCACGCAGTATTTT. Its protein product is CASSEQGQGTQYF. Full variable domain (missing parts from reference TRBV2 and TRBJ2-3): EPEVTQTPSHQVTQMGQEVILRCVPISNHLYFYWYRQILGQKVEFLVSFYNNEISEKSEIFDDQFSVERPDGSNFTLKIRSTKLEDSAMYFCASSEQGQGTQYFGPGTRLTVL.